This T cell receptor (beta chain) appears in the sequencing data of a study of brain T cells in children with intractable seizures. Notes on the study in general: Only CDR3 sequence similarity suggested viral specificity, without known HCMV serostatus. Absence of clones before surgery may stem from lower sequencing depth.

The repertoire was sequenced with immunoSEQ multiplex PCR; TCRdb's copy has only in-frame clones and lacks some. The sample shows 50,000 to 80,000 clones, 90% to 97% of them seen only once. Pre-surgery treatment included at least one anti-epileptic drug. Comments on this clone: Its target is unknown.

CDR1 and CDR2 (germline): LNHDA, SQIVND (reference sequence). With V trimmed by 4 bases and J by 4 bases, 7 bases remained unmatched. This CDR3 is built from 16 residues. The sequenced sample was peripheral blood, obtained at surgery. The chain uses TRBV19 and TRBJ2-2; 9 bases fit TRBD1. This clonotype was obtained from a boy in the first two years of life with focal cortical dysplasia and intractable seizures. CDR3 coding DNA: TGTGCCAGTAGTAACCTACAGGGGGCAGGCACCGGGGAGCTGTTTTTT. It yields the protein CASSNLQGAGTGELFF.